A single T cell receptor (beta chain) is shown here with its context. Its antigen is not known. These data come from a study of T-cell memory formation after mild COVID-19. Study-wide findings and caveats: Nothing showed for sure that second-wave clones peaking on day 37 were SARS-CoV-2 specific. Among contracting clones, CD4+ were mainly CM/EM and CD8+ enriched in EMRA.

TCR alpha and TCR beta cDNA libraries with sample barcodes and UMIs came from 5'RACE using constant-segment primers. From the 5' RACE reads, TCRdb called clonotypes with MiXCR, one entry per CDR3 protein. The repertoire holds approximately 44,000 distinct CDR3 sequences, with approximately 7% as singletons. This CDR3 is 13 amino acids long. CDR1 and CDR2 from the germline V gene are SQVTM and ANQGSEA. Germline trimming cut 7 bases from V and 0 bases from J; bases unmatched to any gene: 4. The V gene is TRBV29-1, the J gene TRBJ2-5; 8 nucleotides align to TRBD2. Sequencing was performed on PBMCs or a T cell subset sorted from them (not recorded which). The sequence derives from a man aged 18 to 29 who had mild COVID-19 (a few samples of this study predate the infection). Cell type and time point are not known. CDR3 amino acids: CSARGGYQETQYF. In DNA, the CDR3 is TGCAGCGCTCGGGGGGGGTACCAAGAGACCCAGTACTTC.